Each of the 9 T cell receptor beta chains below was sequenced from the same sample in a study of T cells in Graves' hyperthyroidism and ophthalmopathy. Regions amplified from RNA transcripts were the TCR beta CDR3 regions. The HTBI primer set drove a first-round RT-PCR of the TCR CDR3. A single record per CDR3 protein comes from TCRdb applying MiXCR to the multiplex PCR reads. The sample has roughly 500,000 distinct CDR3 sequences, approximately 25% seen once. The sequencing sample was made of blood. The source is a woman aged 25 to 39 with Graves' ophthalmopathy.

There are many counts of this clonotype. The chain joins TRBV19 to TRBJ1-5; D may be TRBD1 (5 bases). CDR1 and CDR2 (germline): LNHDA, SQIVND (reference sequence). V was shortened by 8 bases and J by 11 bases, with 22 bases between the two germline ends. The CDR3 is 14 residues long. In nucleotides, the CDR3 is TGTGCCAGTGGGGCGAGGGCTCTGGCCTTAGCCCAGCATTTT. Its protein is CASGARALALAQHF. Drawing the rest from reference TRBV19 and TRBJ1-5, the complete variable domain is DGGITQSPKYLFRKEGQNVTLSCEQNLNHDAMYWYRQDPGQGLRLIYYSQIVNDFQKGDIAEGYSVSREKKESFPLTVTSAQKNPTAFYLCASGARALALAQHFGDGTRLSIL.

The DNA of the CDR3 is TGTGCCAGCAGTTTTCTCGCCTACGAGCAGTACTTC. Translation gives CASSFLAYEQYF. The chain links TRBV11-2 to TRBJ2-7; D gene uncertain. Germline V gene data show CDR1 as SGHAT and CDR2 as FQNNGV. With 6 bases removed from V and 2 bases from J, the gap between germline ends came to 8 bases. The CDR3 has 12 amino acids.

This clonotype was seen only a few times. The CDR3 DNA follows: TGTGCCAGCAGCCAGTGGACAGGACTTAGCAATCAGCCCCAGCATTTT. Amino acids: CASSQWTGLSNQPQHF. J is TRBJ1-5 and V is TRBV11-2, with 7 bases aligning to TRBD1. Germline V gene data show CDR1 as SGHAT and CDR2 as FQNNGV. The CDR3 is 16 amino acids. V lost 5 bases and J lost 0; bases outside the gene matches: 7.

In its sample, this clonotype was seen many times. V gene TRBV20-1 combines with J gene TRBJ1-2; unclear D gene. The germline gives CDR1 DFQATT, CDR2 SNEGSKA (reference sequence). CDR3 length equals 14 residues. V shed 2 bases and J shed 8 bases, with 18 bases lying between them. Here the CDR3 reads CSARTSSAPGGYTF. CDR3 DNA: TGCAGTGCTAGAACCTCCTCCGCCCCGGGGGGCTACACCTTC.

This clonotype occurred many times. The CDR3 region has the DNA TGTGCCAGCAGTTACCTCAACTCAGGGTCACCTAGCACAGATACGCAGTATTTT. This translates into CASSYLNSGSPSTDTQYF. J is TRBJ2-3 and V is TRBV6-2 or TRBV6-3; TRBD1 might be the D (5 bases). The CDR3 extends over 18 amino acids. From germline, CDR1 is MNHEY and CDR2 SVGEGT. Trimming shortened V by 2 bases and J by 0 bases, and 18 bases separated the two germline ends.

On this clonotype itself: A read error may be the cause here, since a much bigger clone is one base away. This chain joins TRBV10-3 and TRBJ2-7, with 8 bases aligning to TRBD2. CDR3 length: 15 amino acids. Germline-derived CDR1 and CDR2 are ENHRY and SYGVKD. CDR3 nucleotides: TGTGCCACCAGTGATTCGTCGGGAGGGATCTACGAGCAGTACTTC. Its protein product is CATSDSSGGIYEQYF.

There are many counts of this clonotype. The chain combines TRBV30 with TRBJ1-1, with D maybe TRBD1 (5 bases). The ends were cut back, 2 bases at V and 1 base at J, with 8 bases in the middle. This CDR3 is built from 13 residues. The germline CDR1 and CDR2 sequences are GTSNPN and SVGIG (reference sequence). Here the CDR3 reads CAWSTGTNTEAFF. The CDR3 DNA follows: TGTGCCTGGAGTACCGGGACGAACACTGAAGCTTTCTTT.

This clonotype was picked up a small number of times. This rearrangement joins TRBV20-1 to TRBJ2-3; TRBD2 aligns across 9 bases. The germline V gene has CDR1 DFQATT and CDR2 SNEGSKA (reference sequence). CDR3 length equals 15 residues. Germline trimming cut 1 base from V and 2 bases from J; bases unmatched to any gene: 4. CDR3 loop: CSARGTSDLTDTQYF. The DNA of the CDR3 is TGCAGTGCTAGAGGGACTAGCGACCTCACAGATACGCAGTATTTT.

This clonotype was seen repeatedly, ten times or more. This chain joins TRBV6-2 or TRBV6-3 and TRBJ1-2; no clear D. V lost 5 bases to trimming and J lost 3 bases, with 10 bases between them. The germline V gene encodes CDR1 MNHEY and CDR2 SVGEGT. CDR3 length: 13 residues. This CDR3 is CASSRTVDYGYTF. The CDR3 DNA reads TGTGCCAGCAGTCGGACGGTGGACTATGGCTACACCTTC.